This T cell receptor (beta chain) is drawn from a study of T cell responses to AZD1222 COVID-19 vaccine. Study observations and caveats: Donor demographics were predominantly white British with a female majority; clonal diversity may be underestimated. Just five or six AZD1222 recipients were seropositive at baseline.

To note about this clone: The antigen is unknown.

Generated by immunoSEQ multiplex PCR, the TCRdb table keeps only in-frame clones and is missing some. Found here are approximately 150,000 clones, approximately 88% of them singletons; the top ten hold 5.4%. Germline CDR1 SGDLS, CDR2 YYNGEE. V lost 1 base to trimming and J lost 5 bases; unmatched junction nucleotides: 8. CDR3 length equals 16 residues. This TCR derives from an adult who received the MenACWY meningococcal vaccine as a control. V gene TRBV9 combines with J gene TRBJ2-3, with 9 nucleotides matching TRBD1. The specimen comprised peripheral blood, sampled 28 days after the second dose of the MenACWY control vaccine. CDR3: CASSVSGDRAKDTQYF. The DNA for the CDR3 is TGTGCCAGCAGCGTATCAGGGGACAGGGCTAAAGATACGCAGTATTTT. Full variable domain (outside the CDR3, taken from reference TRBV9 and TRBJ2-3): DSGVTQTPKHLITATGQRVTLRCSPRSGDLSVYWYQQSLDQGLQFLIQYYNGEERAKGNILERFSAQQFPDLHSELNLSSLELGDSALYFCASSVSGDRAKDTQYFGPGTRLTVL.